This TCR beta chain was obtained from a study of shared clonotypes between healthy human individuals. Several immunoSEQ plates received, in even portions, the genomic DNA of each subset. Method: immunoSEQ multiplex PCR; TCRdb's copy keeps in-frame clones and lacks some. The data hold approximately 2,000,000 clones, with 92% observed a single time. The germline V gene encodes CDR1 LGHNA and CDR2 YNFKEQ. This CDR3 contains 15 residues. V trimming: 1 base; J trimming: 7 bases; junction bases outside the gene matches: 6. Sequencing used naive CD4+ T cells from PBMCs. The subset was: CD45RA+ positively selected. The chain employs TRBV4-2 and TRBJ2-1; 8 positions agree with TRBD1. The receptor was derived from a man between 18 and 35 years old in good health. Some clones in this sample may be carry-over from other donors' samples. The CDR3 is CASSQAGGRRNEQFF. As DNA, the CDR3 is TGTGCCAGCAGCCAAGCAGGGGGCAGGAGGAATGAGCAGTTCTTC.